The rows below give T cell receptor beta chains drawn from one sample of a study of blood T cell repertoires in COVID-19. Sequenced by immunoSEQ multiplex PCR; TCRdb stores in-frame clones only, minus some. Among about 190,000 clones, roughly 80% were seen once, and the ten largest hold about 7%. The sequencing input was peripheral blood. Every receptor here comes from a man aged 60-69 years with acute or convalescent COVID-19. CDR3s include the opening cysteine and the closing phenylalanine or tryptophan. A D gene is named only where the DNA matches it firmly. Part of the rows lack a size; the others show once, few, many or a class for expanded clones.

v_gene	j_gene	abundance	d_gene	CDR3nt	CDR3aa
TRBV5-1	TRBJ2-7	-	-	TGCGCCAGCAGGGGGCCGGGAGCCTACGAGCAGTACTTC	CASRGPGAYEQYF
TRBV5-1	TRBJ1-4	-	-	TGCGCCAGCAGCTTAGGGGGTACAACTAATGAAAAACTGTTTTTT	CASSLGGTTNEKLFF
TRBV7-7	TRBJ1-4	-	TRBD1	TGTGCTAGCAGTCCCTATCTCACAGGGGGTGAAGAAAAACTGTTTTTT	CASSPYLTGGEEKLFF
TRBV24-1	TRBJ2-3	-	TRBD2	TGTGCCACCAGTGATTCGACTAGCGGGAGATCACCAGATACGCAGTATTTT	CATSDSTSGRSPDTQYF
TRBV2	TRBJ1-2	once	TRBD1	TGTGCCAGCAGCCCGGGACAGGGGGCAGGTGGCTACACCTTC	CASSPGQGAGGYTF
TRBV12-3/TRBV12-4	TRBJ2-7	-	-	TGTGCCAGCAGTCCTTCCTACGAGCAGTACTTC	CASSPSYEQYF
TRBV19	TRBJ2-1	-	TRBD2	TGTGCCAGTAGACCACTAGCGGGGCGCCCTAGCTCCTACAATGAGCAGTTCTTC	CASRPLAGRPSSYNEQFF
TRBV9	TRBJ2-7	few	-	TGTGCCAGCAGCGTAGCTCTGGGAGTCAACGAGCAGTACTTC	CASSVALGVNEQYF
TRBV21-1	TRBJ2-2	once	-	TGTGCCAGCAGCAAGGGACACTCGAACACCGGGGAGCTGTTTTTT	CASSKGHSNTGELFF
TRBV7-2	TRBJ2-2	-	TRBD2	TGTGCCAGCAGCCCATACCGACTAGCCGAGAACACCGGGGAGCTGTTTTTT	CASSPYRLAENTGELFF
TRBV7-2	TRBJ2-1	-	TRBD1	TGTGCCAGCAGCTCTGGACAGGACTACAATGAGCAGTTCTTC	CASSSGQDYNEQFF
TRBV5-6	TRBJ1-6	few	-	TGTGCCAGCAGCTTGCGGTTGGCCAGGGCTAATTCACCCCTCCACTTT	CASSLRLARANSPLHF
TRBV2	TRBJ2-1	-	TRBD2	TGTGCCAGCAGGACTAGCGGGGGATACAATGAGCAGTTCTTC	CASRTSGGYNEQFF
TRBV27	TRBJ2-1	medium-sized	TRBD2	TGTGCCAGCAGCCCCCCTACCCTGGGACTAGCGGTTAATGAGCAGTTCTTC	CASSPPTLGLAVNEQFF
TRBV5-4	TRBJ2-7	-	-	TGTGCCAGCAGCTTAGCAGGGATCTACGAGCAGTACTTC	CASSLAGIYEQYF